The subject of this entry is one T cell receptor (beta chain). The T cells that were sequenced for TCR beta were CD8+ and CD4+ cells from blood. The CDR3 is 14 amino acids. V was cut by 2 bases and J by 0 bases, with 7 bases left in between. Germline CDR1 reads MNHEY; CDR2 reads SVGAGI. The data originate from a study of CD8 T cells in Susac syndrome. RNA, at about 0.45 to 1 ug, was reverse transcribed with random hexamers. With immunoSEQ multiplex PCR, TCR beta CDR3 was amplified across 54 Vbeta and 13 Jbeta. TCRdb fed the immunoSEQ multiplex PCR reads into MiXCR, producing one record per CDR3 protein. This sample has about 120,000 distinct CDR3 sequences, with 94% found just once.

The chain is built from TRBV6-5 and TRBJ1-1, with D possibly being TRBD1 (5 bases). The sequence derives from a human donor with multiple sclerosis. The sequenced sample consisted of CD4+ T cells from PBMCs. The CDR3 is CASSYGGMNTEAFF. CDR3 sequence (DNA): TGTGCCAGCAGTTACGGGGGGATGAACACTGAAGCTTTCTTT.